The rows below give T cell receptor beta chains drawn from one sample of a study of blood T cell repertoires in COVID-19. The table came from immunoSEQ multiplex PCR; TCRdb's copy has only in-frame clones and leaves some out. The table shows more than 85,000 clones, with approximately 80% occurring only once. Sequencing was performed on peripheral blood. These receptors were obtained from a woman between 45 and 60 years old with acute or convalescent COVID-19. Both conserved end residues are part of each CDR3. The order of the fields is D gene, J gene, V gene, clone size, CDR3 protein, CDR3 DNA. A D gene is named only where the DNA matches it firmly. Clone size appears in some rows only: once, few, many, or a class for an expanded clone.

NA,TRBJ1-1,TRBV7-9,NA,CASSPQGGFGNTEAFF,TGTGCCAGCAGCCCCCAAGGGGGATTTGGAAACACTGAAGCTTTCTTT
NA,TRBJ2-2,TRBV2,NA,CATSPPGARDTGELFF,TGTGCCACCTCTCCTCCAGGGGCGCGTGACACCGGGGAGCTGTTTTTT
TRBD1,TRBJ2-2,TRBV24-1,few,CATSEPRQGSGGELFF,TGTGCCACCAGTGAACCTCGACAGGGGAGTGGCGGGGAGCTGTTTTTT
TRBD1,TRBJ2-1,TRBV5-5,NA,CASSLGDSSYNEQFF,TGTGCCAGCAGCTTGGGGGACAGCTCCTACAATGAGCAGTTCTTC
TRBD1,TRBJ1-2,TRBV12-5,NA,CASGLVGAGTGNYGYTF,TGTGCTAGTGGTTTGGTAGGGGCAGGGACAGGGAACTATGGCTACACCTTC
TRBD1,TRBJ2-3,TRBV5-1,NA,CASEDRGGSDTQYF,TGCGCCAGTGAAGACAGGGGGGGTTCAGATACGCAGTATTTT
TRBD1,TRBJ1-2,TRBV5-1,few,CASSLLAPPASGGYGFGYGYTF,TGCGCCAGCAGCTTGCTCGCGCCTCCCGCTTCAGGGGGCTATGGATTTGGGTATGGCTACACCTTC
TRBD1,TRBJ1-1,TRBV3-1/TRBV3-2,NA,CASSQARQGGTEAFF,TGTGCCAGCAGCCAAGCCCGACAGGGAGGCACTGAAGCTTTCTTT
NA,TRBJ1-1,TRBV5-6,NA,CASSWLGGGAFF,TGTGCCAGCAGCTGGCTCGGGGGTGGAGCTTTCTTT
TRBD2,TRBJ2-2,TRBV7-2,NA,CASSLKLAGGPGELFF,TGTGCCAGCAGCCTCAAACTAGCGGGGGGGCCCGGGGAGCTGTTTTTT
TRBD1,TRBJ2-7,TRBV2,NA,CASSEIGTGNEQYF,TGTGCCAGCAGCGAAATCGGGACAGGGAACGAGCAGTACTTC
TRBD1,TRBJ2-7,TRBV11-2,NA,CASSADRGGEQYF,TGTGCCAGCAGCGCGGACAGGGGGGGGGAGCAGTACTTC
NA,TRBJ1-3,TRBV2,NA,CASSEGLGRNTIYF,TGTGCCAGCAGTGAAGGACTGGGGAGGAACACCATATATTTT
NA,TRBJ2-4,TRBV10-1,NA,CASSDRGSWDIQYF,TGCGCCAGCAGTGACCGGGGAAGCTGGGACATTCAGTACTTC
NA,TRBJ2-1,TRBV19,NA,CASSKSPQGGSYNEQFF,TGTGCCAGTAGTAAATCACCACAGGGTGGTTCGTACAATGAGCAGTTCTTC
NA,TRBJ1-2,TRBV11-2,NA,CASSLGANIYGYTF,TGTGCCAGCAGTCTAGGGGCGAATATCTATGGCTACACCTTC
NA,TRBJ1-2,TRBV5-1,NA,CASRSGITNYGYTF,TGCGCCAGCAGGAGCGGAATTACTAACTATGGCTACACCTTC
TRBD1,TRBJ2-3,TRBV2,NA,CASSLDRGRGDTQYF,TGTGCCAGCAGTCTCGACAGGGGGCGCGGAGATACGCAGTATTTT
NA,TRBJ2-3,TRBV7-2,NA,CASSPGTLLTDTQYF,TGTGCCAGCAGCCCCGGGACTCTACTCACAGATACGCAGTATTTT
NA,TRBJ2-2,TRBV3-1/TRBV3-2,few,CASSLRGASTGELFF,TGTGCCAGCAGCCTCCGGGGGGCCTCCACCGGGGAGCTGTTTTTT
NA,TRBJ1-2,TRBV2,NA,CASGRVYGYTF,TGTGCCAGCGGGAGGGTCTATGGCTACACCTTC
NA,TRBJ2-7,TRBV15,few,CATSREYSVYEQYF,TGTGCCACCAGCAGAGAGTACAGTGTCTACGAGCAGTACTTC
NA,TRBJ1-1,TRBV6-6,NA,CASRGIGEGASF,TGTGCCAGCCGGGGGATTGGAGAAGGGGCTTCCTTT
NA,TRBJ2-7,TRBV18,NA,CASSPGESGEQYF,TGTGCCAGCTCACCAGGGGAGAGTGGCGAGCAGTACTTC
NA,TRBJ2-5,TRBV4-1,NA,CASSQAASGQETQYF,TGCGCCAGCAGCCAAGCGGCTAGTGGCCAAGAGACCCAGTACTTC
NA,TRBJ2-2,TRBV6-2/TRBV6-3,few,CASSLLANTGELFF,TGTGCCAGCAGTTTACTAGCGAACACCGGGGAGCTGTTTTTT
NA,TRBJ1-3,TRBV2,NA,CATLAGSGNTIYF,TGTGCCACCCTGGCCGGGTCAGGAAACACCATATATTTT
TRBD1,TRBJ1-5,TRBV12-3/TRBV12-4,NA,CASRTGDRQPQHF,TGTGCCAGCAGAACAGGGGATCGACAGCCCCAGCATTTT
TRBD2,TRBJ2-7,TRBV5-1,NA,CASSPISGGGYEQYF,TGCGCCAGCAGCCCTATAAGCGGGGGAGGTTACGAGCAGTACTTC
NA,TRBJ2-7,TRBV18,NA,CASSPDTAFEQYF,TGTGCCAGCTCACCAGACACCGCCTTCGAGCAGTACTTC
NA,TRBJ1-2,TRBV5-5,NA,CASSLDRANYGYTF,TGTGCCAGCAGCTTGGACAGGGCGAACTATGGCTACACCTTC
NA,TRBJ1-2,TRBV7-9,NA,CASSSPGLSSNYGYTF,TGTGCCAGCAGCTCACCGGGACTTTCATCTAACTATGGCTACACCTTC
TRBD1,TRBJ1-6,TRBV18,NA,CASSPHRGNNSPLHF,TGTGCCAGCTCACCCCACAGGGGAAATAATTCACCCCTCCACTTT
NA,TRBJ1-5,TRBV14,NA,CASSFGGADQPQHF,TGTGCCAGCAGCTTCGGGGGGGCTGATCAGCCCCAGCATTTT
NA,TRBJ2-1,TRBV7-3,NA,CASSLQGNEQFF,TGTGCCAGCAGCTTACAGGGGAATGAGCAGTTCTTC
TRBD2,TRBJ2-3,TRBV9,NA,CASSVAGGLETDTQYF,TGTGCCAGCAGCGTAGCGGGGGGGCTGGAAACAGATACGCAGTATTTT
NA,TRBJ1-5,TRBV27,once,CASSLTGTSRNQPQHF,TGTGCCAGCAGTTTAACAGGGACGTCTCGAAATCAGCCCCAGCATTTT
TRBD1,TRBJ1-1,TRBV10-3,NA,CAISISAGGGGTEAFF,TGTGCCATCAGTATTTCGGCAGGGGGAGGCGGCACTGAAGCTTTCTTT
NA,TRBJ2-2,TRBV5-5,once,CASSFSTGELFF,TGTGCCAGCAGCTTCTCCACCGGGGAGCTGTTTTTT
TRBD2,TRBJ2-1,TRBV4-2,NA,CASSQVWTSGVEDEQFF,TGTGCCAGCAGCCAAGTTTGGACTAGCGGGGTCGAGGATGAGCAGTTCTTC
NA,TRBJ2-2,TRBV5-6,NA,CASSLPLGRGNTGELFF,TGTGCCAGCAGCTTACCCTTGGGGCGGGGGAACACCGGGGAGCTGTTTTTT
NA,TRBJ1-4,TRBV10-3,NA,CAISESATNEKLFF,TGTGCCATCAGTGAGTCAGCGACGAATGAAAAACTGTTTTTT
TRBD1,TRBJ2-7,TRBV7-9,few,CASSLAGQETYEQYF,TGTGCCAGCAGCTTAGCCGGACAGGAAACCTACGAGCAGTACTTC